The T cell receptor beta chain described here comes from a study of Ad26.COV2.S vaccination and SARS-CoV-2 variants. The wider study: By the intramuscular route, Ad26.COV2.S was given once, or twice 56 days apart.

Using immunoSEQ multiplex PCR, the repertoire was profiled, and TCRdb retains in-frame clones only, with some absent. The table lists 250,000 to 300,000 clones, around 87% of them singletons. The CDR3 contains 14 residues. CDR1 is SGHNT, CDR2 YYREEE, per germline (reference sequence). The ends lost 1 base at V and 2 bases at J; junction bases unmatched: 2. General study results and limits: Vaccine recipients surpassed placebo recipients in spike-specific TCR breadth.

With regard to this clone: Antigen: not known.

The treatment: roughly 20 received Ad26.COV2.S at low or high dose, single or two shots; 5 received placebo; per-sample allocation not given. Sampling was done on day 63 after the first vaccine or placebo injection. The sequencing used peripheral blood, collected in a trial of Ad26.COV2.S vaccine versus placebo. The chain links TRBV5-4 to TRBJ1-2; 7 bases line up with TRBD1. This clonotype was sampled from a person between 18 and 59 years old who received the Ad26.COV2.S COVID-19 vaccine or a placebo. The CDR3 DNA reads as TGTGCCAGCAGCTTGCCCAGGGGGAACTATGGCTACACCTTC. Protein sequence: CASSLPRGNYGYTF.